This TCR beta chain is drawn from a study of control samples from healthy donors and cancer patients. The assay was immunoSEQ multiplex PCR, and TCRdb's table has in-frame clones only and misses some. The table has 150,000 to 200,000 clones, around nine tenths seen once; the top ten hold more than 10%. Trimming removed 3 bases at V and 4 bases at J, with 6 bases between. Germline V lookup: CDR1 DFQATT, CDR2 SNEGSKA (reference sequence). The CDR3 length is 12 residues. The chain employs TRBV20-1 and TRBJ2-2; D gene uncertain. The source material was blood. The sequence was collected from a man in his thirties or forties in good health. The DNA for the CDR3 is TGCAGTGCTAGTACCGCCACCGGGGAGCTGTTTTTT. Amino acid sequence: CSASTATGELFF.